This TCR beta chain was captured by sequencing in a study of CD8 T cells in Susac syndrome. The CDR3 covers 15 residues. The V and J ends lost 5 bases and 5 bases, in that order; junction bases with no gene match: 13. Per the germline V gene, CDR1 is DFQATT and CDR2 is SNEGSKA (reference sequence). Details on this clonotype: The antigen is not known.

TCR beta from blood CD8+ and CD4+ T cells was sequenced. Each Susac syndrome patient had definite or probable disease by recently defined criteria. Whole-study results and caveats: CD8+ clonal expansion in Susac peaked in TEMRA cells and active patients.

RNA was extracted with the RNeasy kit, and a quantity of about 0.45 to 1 ug was reverse transcribed using random hexamers. Amplification of TCR beta CDR3 used immunoSEQ multiplex PCR across 54 Vbeta and 13 Jbeta. TCRdb itself ran the immunoSEQ multiplex PCR reads through MiXCR, one entry per CDR3 protein. This table has under 200,000 distinct CDR3 sequences, approximately 95% appearing once. What was sequenced was CD8+ T cells from PBMCs. The source is a human donor with Susac syndrome. The V call is TRBV20-1, the J call TRBJ2-7, with TRBD1 identical over 9 bases. The CDR3 DNA is TGCAGTGCTTCCGGGACAGGGTCAAGGTCAGACGAGCAGTACTTC. It translates to CSASGTGSRSDEQYF.